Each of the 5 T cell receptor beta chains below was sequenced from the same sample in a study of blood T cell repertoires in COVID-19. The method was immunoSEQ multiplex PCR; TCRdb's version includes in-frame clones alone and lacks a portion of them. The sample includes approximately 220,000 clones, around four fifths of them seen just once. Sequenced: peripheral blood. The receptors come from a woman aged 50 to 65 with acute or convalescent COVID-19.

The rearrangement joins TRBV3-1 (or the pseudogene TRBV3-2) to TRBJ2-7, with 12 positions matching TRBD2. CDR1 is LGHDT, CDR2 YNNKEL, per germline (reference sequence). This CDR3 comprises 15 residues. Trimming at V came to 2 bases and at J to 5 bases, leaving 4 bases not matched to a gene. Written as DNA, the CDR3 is TGTGCCAGCAGCCAAACTAGCGGGAGGAGCCACGAGCAGTACTTC. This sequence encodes CASSQTSGRSHEQYF.

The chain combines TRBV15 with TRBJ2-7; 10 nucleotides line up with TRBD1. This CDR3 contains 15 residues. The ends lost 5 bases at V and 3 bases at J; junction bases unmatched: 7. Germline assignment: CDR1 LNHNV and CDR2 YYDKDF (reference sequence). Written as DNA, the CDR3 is TGTGCCACCAGCGAAGGGACAGGGGACCTCTACGAGCAGTACTTC. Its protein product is CATSEGTGDLYEQYF.

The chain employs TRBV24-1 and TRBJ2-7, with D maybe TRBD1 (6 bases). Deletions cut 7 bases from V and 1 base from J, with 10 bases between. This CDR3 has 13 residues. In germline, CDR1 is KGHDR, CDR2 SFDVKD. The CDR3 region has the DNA TGTGCCACCAGCGGCACAGGGTCCTACGAGCAGTACTTC. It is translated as CATSGTGSYEQYF.

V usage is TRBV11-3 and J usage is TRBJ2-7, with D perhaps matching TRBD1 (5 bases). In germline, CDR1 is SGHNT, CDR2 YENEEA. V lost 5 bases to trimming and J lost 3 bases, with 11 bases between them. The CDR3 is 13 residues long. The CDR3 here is CASSGDRNYEQYF. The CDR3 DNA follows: TGTGCCAGCAGCGGAGACAGAAACTACGAGCAGTACTTC.

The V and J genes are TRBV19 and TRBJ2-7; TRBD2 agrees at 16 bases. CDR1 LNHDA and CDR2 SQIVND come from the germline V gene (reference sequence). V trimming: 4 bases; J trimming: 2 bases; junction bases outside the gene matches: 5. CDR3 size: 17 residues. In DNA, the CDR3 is TGTGCCAGTAGTAGATACGGGACTAGCGGGAGGGCCTACGAGCAGTACTTC. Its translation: CASSRYGTSGRAYEQYF.